Shown below are 25 T cell receptor beta chains from a single sample sequenced in a study of T cells after posttransplantation cyclophosphamide. Clones were read by immunoSEQ multiplex PCR, and TCRdb kept only the in-frame ones, dropping some. The repertoire yields roughly 45,000 clones, none seen only once; the top ten contain 2% to 2.5%. Material: PBMCs. The receptor set was obtained from a man aged 35 to 55 in good health, CMV-negative, and a related stem cell transplant donor.

This clone has ten or more counts. The chain couples TRBV7-2 to TRBJ2-4; D is possibly TRBD2 (6 bases). V dropped 5 bases and J dropped 3 bases, with 17 bases sitting between them. The CDR3 has 16 residues. Germline CDR1 is SGHTA and CDR2 is FQGNSA. The CDR3 region has the DNA TGTGCCAGCAGCGTCAGGCTTGGCGGGAACAAAAACATTCAGTACTTC. Translation gives CASSVRLGGNKNIQYF.

This clone was recorded many times. The chain couples TRBV7-6 to TRBJ2-1; 11 bases map to TRBD2. CDR3 length: 14 amino acids. Per the germline V gene, CDR1 is SGHVS and CDR2 is FNYEAQ. The V and J ends lost 3 bases and 9 bases, in that order; junction bases with no gene match: 4. This CDR3 is CASSFRLAGGEQFF. The CDR3 DNA reads as TGTGCCAGCAGCTTCCGGCTAGCGGGGGGTGAGCAGTTCTTC. Full variable domain (rest looked up from reference TRBV7-6 and TRBJ2-1): GAGVSQSPRYKVTKRGQDVALRCDPISGHVSLYWYRQALGQGPEFLTYFNYEAQQDKSGLPNDRFSAERPEGSISTLTIQRTEQRDSAMYRCASSFRLAGGEQFFGPGTRLTVL.

This clone was found many times. The CDR3 sequence: CASSPGEAGELFF. The CDR3 DNA sequence: TGCGCCAGCAGCCCCGGGGAGGCCGGGGAGCTGTTTTTT. V and J are TRBV4-1 and TRBJ2-2, with D possibly being TRBD2 (6 bases). In germline, CDR1 is MGHRA, CDR2 YSYEKL. The ends were cut back, 4 bases at V and 6 bases at J, with 9 bases in the middle. This CDR3 is built from 13 residues.

This clone was seen many times. The rearrangement links TRBV2 to TRBJ2-1; 11 nucleotides align to TRBD2. CDR1 is SNHLY, CDR2 FYNNEI, per germline. The CDR3 contains 16 residues. Trimming removed 4 bases from V and 8 bases from J; junction bases left unmatched: 10. The CDR3 DNA reads TGTGCCAGCAGTGTCCCCACTAGCGGGAGATCGGATGAGCAGTTCTTC. Its protein product is CASSVPTSGRSDEQFF.

At least ten counts were recorded for this clone. The chain recombines TRBV2 with TRBJ1-2, with 9 bases matching TRBD1. V dropped 4 bases and J dropped 4; count of bases not matched to a gene: 4. Germline V lookup: CDR1 SNHLY, CDR2 FYNNEI. This CDR3 has 14 residues. The CDR3 coding sequence is TGTGCCAGCAGTGTGGGACAGGGATTCTATGGCTACACCTTC. It specifies CASSVGQGFYGYTF. Based on the CDR3 plus reference TRBV2 and TRBJ1-2, the full variable domain is EPEVTQTPSHQVTQMGQEVILRCVPISNHLYFYWYRQILGQKVEFLVSFYNNEISEKSEIFDDQFSVERPDGSNFTLKIRSTKLEDSAMYFCASSVGQGFYGYTFGSGTRLTVV.

This clone was picked up many times. The V and J genes are TRBV13 and TRBJ2-3, with TRBD2 matching over 10 bases. CDR3 length: 17 residues. V shed 4 bases, J shed 0 bases, and the junction held 7 bases outside the gene matches. Germline V gene sequence: CDR1 PRHDT, CDR2 FYEKMQ (reference sequence). Here the CDR3 DNA reads TGTGCCAGCAGCTCCTTAGGACTAGCGGATAGCACAGATACGCAGTATTTT. Amino acid sequence: CASSSLGLADSTDTQYF.

This clone came up many times. The chain uses TRBV5-6 and TRBJ1-1; TRBD1 matches at 8 bases. The germline CDR1 and CDR2 sequences are SGHDT and YYEEEE. This CDR3 region has 12 residues. V lost 6 bases and J lost 10; bases outside the gene matches: 8. CDR3 protein: CASTADRGLAFF. DNA of the CDR3: TGTGCCAGCACCGCCGACAGGGGCTTAGCTTTCTTT.

This clone appeared many times. V and J are TRBV4-1 and TRBJ2-7; possible D gene TRBD2, 7 bases. This CDR3 comprises 16 residues. Between the trimmed V and J ends, which lost 3 bases and 2 bases, there was a span of 17 bases. CDR1 is MGHRA and CDR2 is YSYEKL in the germline V gene. CDR3 sequence: CASSQGASGLPYEQYF. DNA of the CDR3: TGCGCCAGCAGCCAGGGGGCTAGCGGCCTTCCCTACGAGCAGTACTTC.

This clone was picked up many times. The chain employs TRBV28 and TRBJ2-1, with 14 bases that match TRBD2. Per the germline V gene, CDR1 is MDHEN and CDR2 is SYDVKM. V shed 5 bases, J shed 8 bases, and the junction held 5 bases outside the gene matches. The CDR3 runs 15 residues. The CDR3 DNA sequence: TGTGCCAGCAGTGGGGGACTAGCGGGAGACGATGAGCAGTTCTTC. It translates to CASSGGLAGDDEQFF.

This clone occurred many times. In nucleotides, the CDR3 is TGTGCCAGCAGTCCCCTTCCGTGGAGACCGAACACTGAAGCTTTCTTT. It encodes CASSPLPWRPNTEAFF. J is TRBJ1-1 and V is TRBV28; no definite D call. V lost 5 bases and J lost 1, with 17 bases in between. Germline values: CDR1 MDHEN, CDR2 SYDVKM. This CDR3 comprises 16 residues.

This clone was picked up a small number of times. This rearrangement joins TRBV5-1 to TRBJ2-5, with 7 bases fitting TRBD1. Germline CDR1 and CDR2: SGHRS and YFSETQ. Germline trimming cut 3 bases from V and 2 bases from J; bases unmatched to any gene: 7. The CDR3 extends over 15 amino acids. The CDR3 DNA is TGCGCCAGCAGCTCATATGACAGGGATCAAGAGACCCAGTACTTC. This translates into CASSSYDRDQETQYF.

This clone was picked up many times. The chain uses TRBV7-9 and TRBJ1-4; TRBD1 aligns across 7 bases. V was pared by 5 bases and J by 8 bases, with 8 bases of the junction left unmatched. Germline V gene sequence: CDR1 SEHNR, CDR2 FQNEAQ (reference sequence). The CDR3 spans 14 residues. CDR3 residues: CASSHSDRAEKLFF. The CDR3 DNA reads as TGTGCCAGCAGCCATAGTGACAGGGCCGAAAAACTGTTTTTT.

This clone has at least ten counts. This chain uses TRBV29-1 with TRBJ1-1; 9 nucleotides line up with TRBD1. From germline, CDR1 is SQVTM and CDR2 ANQGSEA. This CDR3 comprises 13 residues. Losses at the gene ends were 3 bases for V and 3 bases for J; bases not matched to a gene: 2. CDR3 protein: CSVERDRDTEAFF. In DNA form, the CDR3 reads TGCAGCGTTGAGAGGGACAGGGACACTGAAGCTTTCTTT.

The table lists this clone with many counts. The CDR3 coding sequence is TGCGCCAGCAGCTGGAGAACTAGCACAGATACGCAGTATTTT. It translates to CASSWRTSTDTQYF. This chain joins TRBV5-1 and TRBJ2-3; D gene unclear. The V gene lost 3 bases and the J gene lost 0 bases, with 8 bases spanning the gap. Germline V gene data show CDR1 as SGHRS and CDR2 as YFSETQ. The CDR3 consists of 14 residues.

This clone was detected many times. CDR3 protein: CASGVGGTSTDTQYF. The CDR3 DNA reads as TGTGCCAGCGGGGTGGGAGGGACGAGCACAGATACGCAGTATTTT. The chain couples TRBV9 to TRBJ2-3; 7 positions match TRBD2. CDR1 is SGDLS, CDR2 YYNGEE, per germline. The J segment lost 0 bases and the V segment lost 7 bases, leaving 8 bases of the junction unmatched. This CDR3 has 15 residues.

This clone was recorded many times. The chain is built from TRBV5-1 and TRBJ2-1, with TRBD1 identical over 7 bases. This CDR3 has 14 residues. CDR1 SGHRS and CDR2 YFSETQ come from the germline V gene. The J segment lost 8 bases and the V segment lost 2 bases, leaving 7 bases of the junction unmatched. The CDR3 DNA follows: TGCGCCAGCAGCTTCGTAGAGGGGGCTCATGAGCAGTTCTTC. It is translated as CASSFVEGAHEQFF. The complete variable domain, with remaining parts taken from reference TRBV5-1 and TRBJ2-1, reads KAGVTQTPRYLIKTRGQQVTLSCSPISGHRSVSWYQQTPGQGLQFLFEYFSETQRNKGNFPGRFSGRQFSNSRSEMNVSTLELGDSALYLCASSFVEGAHEQFFGPGTRLTVL.

This clone has ten or more counts. The V and J genes are TRBV7-2 and TRBJ2-2; no reliable D call. The CDR3 sequence is 13 residues long. Between the trimmed V and J ends, which lost 1 base and 5 bases, there was a span of 5 bases. Germline V gene data show CDR1 as SGHTA and CDR2 as FQGNSA. This CDR3 is CASSLVLTGELFF. The CDR3 bases are TGTGCCAGCAGCTTAGTCTTAACCGGGGAGCTGTTTTTT.

This clone was observed at least ten times. This chain connects TRBV30 to TRBJ1-3; the D is unclear. CDR3 length: 15 amino acids. The germline V and J ends were trimmed by 2 bases and 0 bases, with 11 bases remaining between them. Germline loops: CDR1 GTSNPN, CDR2 SVGIG (reference sequence). CDR3 nucleotides: TGTGCCTGGAGTAGGGAGGTGACCTCTGGAAACACCATATATTTT. This sequence encodes CAWSREVTSGNTIYF. The whole variable domain, remainder taken from reference TRBV30 and TRBJ1-3, is SQTIHQWPATLVQPVGSPLSLECTVEGTSNPNLYWYRQAAGRGLQLLFYSVGIGQISSEVPQNLSASRPQDRQFILSSKKLLLSDSGFYLCAWSREVTSGNTIYFGEGSWLTVV.

This clone was seen ten or more times. The V call is TRBV30, the J call TRBJ2-3, with 10 bases lining up with TRBD1. The CDR3 loop spans 15 amino acids. The ends lost 1 base at V and 5 bases at J; junction bases unmatched: 6. Germline V CDR1 and CDR2: GTSNPN, SVGIG (reference sequence). CDR3: CAWSARQGAGDTQYF. The CDR3 bases are TGTGCCTGGAGTGCCCGACAGGGGGCGGGAGATACGCAGTATTTT.

The sample holds many counts of this clone. The chain is built from TRBV4-2 and TRBJ2-1; 7 nucleotides agree with TRBD1. CDR1 and CDR2 (germline): LGHNA, YNFKEQ. The CDR3 contains 16 residues. V lost 1 base, J lost 7 bases, and 10 bases stayed unmatched. CDR3 sequence (DNA): TGTGCCAGCAGCCAAGTAAACAGGGGCGCGAGAAATGAGCAGTTCTTC. Protein sequence: CASSQVNRGARNEQFF.

The table lists this clone with many counts. The V gene is TRBV4-1, the J gene TRBJ2-3, with a possible D match to TRBD1 (5 bases). The CDR3 covers 15 residues. Trimming removed 0 bases from V and 9 bases from J, with 16 bases in between. CDR1 and CDR2 (germline): MGHRA, YSYEKL. The CDR3 sequence is CASSQDDRVRGTQYF. In DNA form, the CDR3 reads TGCGCCAGCAGCCAAGACGACAGAGTTCGAGGCACGCAGTATTTT.

This clone was observed at least ten times. The rearrangement uses TRBV7-3 and TRBJ2-1; maybe TRBD2 (5 bases). CDR1 is SGHTA and CDR2 is FQGTGA in the germline V gene. Trimming removed 3 bases from V and 7 bases from J, with 10 bases in between. CDR3 size: 13 residues. The CDR3 region is CASSFSGLNEQFF. Here the CDR3 DNA reads TGTGCCAGCAGCTTCTCCGGACTTAATGAGCAGTTCTTC. The variable domain in full, completed from reference TRBV7-3 and TRBJ2-1, reads GAGVSQTPSNKVTEKGKYVELRCDPISGHTALYWYRQSLGQGPEFLIYFQGTGAADDSGLPNDRFFAVRPEGSVSTLKIQRTERGDSAVYLCASSFSGLNEQFFGPGTRLTVL.

This clone was recorded many times. This chain links TRBV18 with TRBJ2-1; D is uncertain. Trimming took 4 bases from V and 3 from J, leaving 7 bases between them. Per germline, CDR1 KGHSH and CDR2 LQKENI. The CDR3 contains 13 residues. The CDR3 loop reads CASSLSYYNEQFF. The DNA for the CDR3 is TGTGCCAGCTCACTCTCGTACTACAATGAGCAGTTCTTC.

The sample holds many counts of this clone. The chain is built from TRBV2 and TRBJ1-5; the D gene is possibly TRBD1 (5 bases). CDR3 length: 16 residues. Germline CDR1 and CDR2: SNHLY and FYNNEI. Trimming shortened V by 5 bases and J by 0 bases, and 14 bases separated the two germline ends. This chain's CDR3 is CASSPRGGISNQPQHF. The CDR3 region has the DNA TGTGCCAGCAGTCCCCGTGGGGGGATTAGCAATCAGCCCCAGCATTTT.

This clone was detected many times. The chain links TRBV6-5 to TRBJ1-2; weak D call: TRBD1 (5 bases). Germline values: CDR1 MNHEY, CDR2 SVGAGI. The V end was cut by 10 bases, the J end by 0 bases, with 12 bases between. There are 13 residues in the CDR3. In DNA, the CDR3 is TGTGCCACCCAGACAGAAACTAACTATGGCTACACCTTC. Its translation: CATQTETNYGYTF.